This record concerns one T cell receptor beta chain sequence. Measured with immunoSEQ multiplex PCR; TCRdb has only the in-frame clones, and not every one. The sample carries fewer than 50,000 clones, roughly 60% recorded once. Germline CDR1 SGHTA, CDR2 FQGTGA. The CDR3 length is 16 residues. V trimming: 1 base; J trimming: 8 bases; junction bases outside the gene matches: 10. This record comes from a study of radiotherapy plus CTLA-4 blockade in lung cancer. The chain combines TRBV7-3 with TRBJ2-1; 8 positions match TRBD2. The TCR originated in a human donor with non-small cell lung cancer who had a partial response to radiotherapy plus ipilimumab. The sample was peripheral blood, taken from a patient treated with radiotherapy plus ipilimumab. The DNA for the CDR3 is TGTGCCAGCAGCTTAAGGGACGGGAGGGCCGGAGATGAGCAGTTCTTC. Protein: CASSLRDGRAGDEQFF.